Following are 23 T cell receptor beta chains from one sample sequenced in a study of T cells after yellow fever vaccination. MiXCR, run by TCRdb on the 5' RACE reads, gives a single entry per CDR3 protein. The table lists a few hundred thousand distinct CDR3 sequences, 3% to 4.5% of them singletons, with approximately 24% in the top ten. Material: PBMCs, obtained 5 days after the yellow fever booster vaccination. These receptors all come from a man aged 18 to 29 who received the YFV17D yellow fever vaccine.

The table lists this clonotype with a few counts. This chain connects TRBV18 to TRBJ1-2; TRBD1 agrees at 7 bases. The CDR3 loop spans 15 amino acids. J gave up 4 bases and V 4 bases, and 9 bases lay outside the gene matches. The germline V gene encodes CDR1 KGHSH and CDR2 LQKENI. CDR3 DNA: TGTGCCAGCTCACTCTACAGGGGCGAAAGCTATGGCTACACCTTC. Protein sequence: CASSLYRGESYGYTF.

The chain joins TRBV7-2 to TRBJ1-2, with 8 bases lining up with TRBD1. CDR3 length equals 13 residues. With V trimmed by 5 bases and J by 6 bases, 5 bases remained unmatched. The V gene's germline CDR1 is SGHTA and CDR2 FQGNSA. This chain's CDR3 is CASSPPQGDGYTF. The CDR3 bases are TGTGCCAGCAGCCCTCCACAGGGGGATGGCTACACCTTC.

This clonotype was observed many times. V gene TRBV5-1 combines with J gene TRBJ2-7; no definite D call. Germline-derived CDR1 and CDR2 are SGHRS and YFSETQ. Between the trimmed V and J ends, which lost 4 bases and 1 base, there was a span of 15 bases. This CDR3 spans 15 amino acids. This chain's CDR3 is CASSRAGSPSYEQYF. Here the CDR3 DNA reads TGCGCCAGCAGCAGAGCCGGCTCACCTTCCTACGAGCAGTACTTC.

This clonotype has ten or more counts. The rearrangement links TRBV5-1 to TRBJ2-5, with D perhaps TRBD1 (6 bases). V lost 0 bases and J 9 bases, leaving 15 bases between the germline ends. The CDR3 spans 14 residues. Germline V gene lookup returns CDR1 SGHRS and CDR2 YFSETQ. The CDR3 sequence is CASSLETPQGAQYF. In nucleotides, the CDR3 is TGCGCCAGCAGCTTGGAGACGCCACAGGGAGCCCAGTACTTC.

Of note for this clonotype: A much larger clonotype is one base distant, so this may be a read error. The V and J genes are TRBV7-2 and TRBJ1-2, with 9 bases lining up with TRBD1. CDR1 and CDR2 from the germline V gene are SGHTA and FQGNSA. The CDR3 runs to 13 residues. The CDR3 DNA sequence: TGTGCCAGCACCGCGGACAGGGGCTATCGCTACACCTTC. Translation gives CASTADRGYRYTF.

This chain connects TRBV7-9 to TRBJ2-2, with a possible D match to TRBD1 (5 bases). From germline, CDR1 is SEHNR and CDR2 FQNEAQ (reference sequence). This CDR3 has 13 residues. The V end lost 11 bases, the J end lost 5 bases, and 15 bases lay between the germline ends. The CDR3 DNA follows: TGTGCCGGGGCCACCCAGGCGACCGGGGAGCTGTTTTTT. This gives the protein CAGATQATGELFF.

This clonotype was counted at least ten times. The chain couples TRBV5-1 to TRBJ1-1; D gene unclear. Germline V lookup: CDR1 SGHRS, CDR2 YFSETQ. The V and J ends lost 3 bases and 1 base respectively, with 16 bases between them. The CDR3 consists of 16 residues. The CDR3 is CASSSEVQTTNTEAFF. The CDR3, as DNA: TGCGCCAGCAGCTCCGAAGTACAGACCACGAACACTGAAGCTTTCTTT. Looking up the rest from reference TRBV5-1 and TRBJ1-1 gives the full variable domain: KAGVTQTPRYLIKTRGQQVTLSCSPISGHRSVSWYQQTPGQGLQFLFEYFSETQRNKGNFPGRFSGRQFSNSRSEMNVSTLELGDSALYLCASSSEVQTTNTEAFFGQGTRLTVV.

The CDR3: CASRENRVYGYTF. The DNA for the CDR3 is TGTGCCAGTCGAGAGAACAGGGTATACGGCTACACCTTC. The chain joins TRBV6-6 to TRBJ1-2; TRBD1 is a possible D gene (6 bases). CDR3 length: 13 amino acids. The V gene lost 9 bases and the J gene lost 8 bases, with 19 bases spanning the gap. Germline V lookup: CDR1 MNHNY, CDR2 SVGAGI (reference sequence).

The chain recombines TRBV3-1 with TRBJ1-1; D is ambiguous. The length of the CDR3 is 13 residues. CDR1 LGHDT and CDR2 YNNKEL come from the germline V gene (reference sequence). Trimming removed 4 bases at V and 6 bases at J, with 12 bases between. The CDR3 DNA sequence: TGTGCCAGCAGCCTATCGGAGGGCGCTGAAGCTTTCTTT. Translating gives CASSLSEGAEAFF.

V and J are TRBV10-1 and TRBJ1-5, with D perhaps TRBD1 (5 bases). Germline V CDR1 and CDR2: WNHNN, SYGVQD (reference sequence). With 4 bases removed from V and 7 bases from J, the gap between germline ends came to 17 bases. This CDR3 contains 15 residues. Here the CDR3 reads CASSGEGRRRQPQHF. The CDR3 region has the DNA TGCGCCAGCAGTGGGGAGGGACGGAGGAGGCAGCCCCAGCATTTT.

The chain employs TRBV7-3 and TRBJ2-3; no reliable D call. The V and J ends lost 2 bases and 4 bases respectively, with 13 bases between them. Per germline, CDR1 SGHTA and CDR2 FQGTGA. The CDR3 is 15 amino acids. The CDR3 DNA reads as TGTGCCAGCAGCTTAGAAGGCGGTGCATCAGATACGCAGTATTTT. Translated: CASSLEGGASDTQYF.

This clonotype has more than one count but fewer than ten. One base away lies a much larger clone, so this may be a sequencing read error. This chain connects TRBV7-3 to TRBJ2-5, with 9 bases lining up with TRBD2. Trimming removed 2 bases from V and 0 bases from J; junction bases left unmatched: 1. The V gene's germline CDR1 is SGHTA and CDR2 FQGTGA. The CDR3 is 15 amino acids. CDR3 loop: CASSLAGGHQETQYF. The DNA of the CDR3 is TGTGCCAGCAGCTTAGCGGGGGGGCACCAAGAGACCCAGTACTTC.

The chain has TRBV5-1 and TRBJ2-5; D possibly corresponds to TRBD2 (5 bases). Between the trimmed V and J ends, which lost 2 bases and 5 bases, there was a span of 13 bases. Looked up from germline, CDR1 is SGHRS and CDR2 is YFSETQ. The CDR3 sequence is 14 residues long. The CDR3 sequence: CASSFDPGSETQYF. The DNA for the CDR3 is TGCGCCAGCAGCTTCGACCCGGGAAGCGAGACCCAGTACTTC.

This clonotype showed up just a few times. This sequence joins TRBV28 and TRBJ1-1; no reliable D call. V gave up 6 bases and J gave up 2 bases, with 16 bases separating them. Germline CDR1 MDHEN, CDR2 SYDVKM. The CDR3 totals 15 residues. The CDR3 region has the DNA TGTGCCAGCAGCTCGGACCCAAGGACCAACACTGAAGCTTTCTTT. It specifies CASSSDPRTNTEAFF.

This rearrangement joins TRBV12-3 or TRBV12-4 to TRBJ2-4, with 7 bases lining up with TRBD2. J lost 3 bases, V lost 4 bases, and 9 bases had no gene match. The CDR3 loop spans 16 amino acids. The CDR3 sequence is CASSSRRGGGKNIQYF. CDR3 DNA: TGTGCCAGCAGTTCCCGGAGGGGCGGGGGCAAAAACATTCAGTACTTC.

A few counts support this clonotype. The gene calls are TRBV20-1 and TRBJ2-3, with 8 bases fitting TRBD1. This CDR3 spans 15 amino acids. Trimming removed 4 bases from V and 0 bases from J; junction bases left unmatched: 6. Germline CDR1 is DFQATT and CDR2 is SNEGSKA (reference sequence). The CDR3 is CSAMDRVSSTDTQYF. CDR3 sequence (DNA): TGCAGTGCTATGGACAGGGTCTCTAGCACAGATACGCAGTATTTT.

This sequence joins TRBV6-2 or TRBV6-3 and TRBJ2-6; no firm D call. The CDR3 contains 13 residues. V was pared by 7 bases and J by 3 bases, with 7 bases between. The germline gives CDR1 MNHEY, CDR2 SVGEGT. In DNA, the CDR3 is TGTGCCAGCACCACGGGTGGGGCCAACGTCCTGACTTTC. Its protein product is CASTTGGANVLTF.

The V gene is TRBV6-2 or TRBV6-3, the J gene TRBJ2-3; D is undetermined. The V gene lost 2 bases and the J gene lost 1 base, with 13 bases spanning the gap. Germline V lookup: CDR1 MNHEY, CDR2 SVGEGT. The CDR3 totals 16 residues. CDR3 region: CASSYRKGRGTDTQYF. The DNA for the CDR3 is TGTGCCAGCAGTTACAGGAAGGGTCGAGGCACAGATACGCAGTATTTT.

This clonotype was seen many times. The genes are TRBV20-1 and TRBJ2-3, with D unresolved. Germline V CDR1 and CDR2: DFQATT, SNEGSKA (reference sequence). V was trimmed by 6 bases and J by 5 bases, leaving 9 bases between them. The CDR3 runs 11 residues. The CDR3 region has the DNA TGCAGTGCCCCTTTGGGAGATACGCAGTATTTT. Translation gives CSAPLGDTQYF.

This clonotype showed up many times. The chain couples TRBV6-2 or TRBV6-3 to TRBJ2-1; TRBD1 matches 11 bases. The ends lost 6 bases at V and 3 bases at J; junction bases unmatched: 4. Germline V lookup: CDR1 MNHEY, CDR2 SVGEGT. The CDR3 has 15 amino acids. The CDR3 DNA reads TGTGCCAGCAGCCCGGGACAGGGGGACTACAATGAGCAGTTCTTC. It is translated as CASSPGQGDYNEQFF.

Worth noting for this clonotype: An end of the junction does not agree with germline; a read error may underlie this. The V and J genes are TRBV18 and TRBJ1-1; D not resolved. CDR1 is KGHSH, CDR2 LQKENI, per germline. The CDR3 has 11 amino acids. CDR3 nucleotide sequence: TGTACCAGCTCACTTGGCACTGAAGCTTTCTTT. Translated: CTSSLGTEAFF.

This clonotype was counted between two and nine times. This CDR3 is CASSLDLRKGALTSDTQYF. The CDR3 nucleotides read TGCGCCAGCAGCTTGGACCTACGCAAGGGTGCCCTAACATCGGATACGCAGTATTTT. The J gene is TRBJ2-3, the V gene TRBV5-1, with D uncertain. Trimming cost V 0 bases and J 6 bases, with 26 bases left between them. Germline V gene data show CDR1 as SGHRS and CDR2 as YFSETQ. This CDR3 spans 19 amino acids.

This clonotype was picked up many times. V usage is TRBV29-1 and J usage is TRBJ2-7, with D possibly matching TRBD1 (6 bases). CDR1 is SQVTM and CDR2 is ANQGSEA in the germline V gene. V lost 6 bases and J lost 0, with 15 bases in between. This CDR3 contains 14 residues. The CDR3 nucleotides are TGCAGCGTCCGGACAGCACTTAACTCCTACGAGCAGTACTTC. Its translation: CSVRTALNSYEQYF.